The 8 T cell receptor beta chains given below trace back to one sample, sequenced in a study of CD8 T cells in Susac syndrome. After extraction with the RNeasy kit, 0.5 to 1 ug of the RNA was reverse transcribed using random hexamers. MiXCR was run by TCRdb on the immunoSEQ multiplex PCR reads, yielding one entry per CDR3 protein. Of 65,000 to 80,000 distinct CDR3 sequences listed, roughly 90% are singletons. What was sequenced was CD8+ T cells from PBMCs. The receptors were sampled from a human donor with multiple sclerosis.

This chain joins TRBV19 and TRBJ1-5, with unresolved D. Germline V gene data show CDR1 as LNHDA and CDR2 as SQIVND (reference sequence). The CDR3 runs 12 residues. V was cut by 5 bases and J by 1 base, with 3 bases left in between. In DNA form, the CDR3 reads TGTGCCAGTAGTGTGAGCAATCAGCCCCAGCATTTT. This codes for CASSVSNQPQHF. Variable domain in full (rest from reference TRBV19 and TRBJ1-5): DGGITQSPKYLFRKEGQNVTLSCEQNLNHDAMYWYRQDPGQGLRLIYYSQIVNDFQKGDIAEGYSVSREKKESFPLTVTSAQKNPTAFYLCASSVSNQPQHFGDGTRLSIL.

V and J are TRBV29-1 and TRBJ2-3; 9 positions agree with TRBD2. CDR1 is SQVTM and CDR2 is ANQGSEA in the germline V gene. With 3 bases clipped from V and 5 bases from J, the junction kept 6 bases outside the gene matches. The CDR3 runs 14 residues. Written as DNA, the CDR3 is TGCAGCGTTGACGGGACTAGCTCGGGAGATACGCAGTATTTT. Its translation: CSVDGTSSGDTQYF.

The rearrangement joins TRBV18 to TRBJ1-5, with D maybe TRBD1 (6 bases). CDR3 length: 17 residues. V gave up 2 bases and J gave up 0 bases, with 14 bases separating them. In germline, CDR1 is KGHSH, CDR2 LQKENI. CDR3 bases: TGTGCCAGCTCACCAGTAGACAGGCGGTATAGCAATCAGCCCCAGCATTTT. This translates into CASSPVDRRYSNQPQHF.

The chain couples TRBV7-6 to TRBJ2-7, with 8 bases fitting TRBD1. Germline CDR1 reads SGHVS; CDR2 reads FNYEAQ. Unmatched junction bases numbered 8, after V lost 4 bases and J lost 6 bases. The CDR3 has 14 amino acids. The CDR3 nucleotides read TGTGCCAGCAGCTCCACAGGACAGGGTGTCGAGCAGTACTTC. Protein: CASSSTGQGVEQYF.

CDR3 loop: CATSGSSGGPTGTQYF. In DNA form, the CDR3 reads TGTGCCACCAGTGGGTCTAGCGGGGGGCCGACGGGTACGCAGTATTTT. This chain uses TRBV24-1 with TRBJ2-3; 11 bases are a match to TRBD2. The V gene end was trimmed by 5 bases and the J gene end by 8 bases; junction bases not matched to a gene: 11. The CDR3 covers 16 residues. The germline V gene has CDR1 KGHDR and CDR2 SFDVKD.

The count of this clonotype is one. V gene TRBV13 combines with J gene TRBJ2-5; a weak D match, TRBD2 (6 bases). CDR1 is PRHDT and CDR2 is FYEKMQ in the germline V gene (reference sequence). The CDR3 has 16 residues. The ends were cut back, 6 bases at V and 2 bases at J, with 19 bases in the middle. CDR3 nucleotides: TGTGCCAGCAGGCCTACTATCCCGGGACTTCAAGAGACCCAGTACTTC. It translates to CASRPTIPGLQETQYF.

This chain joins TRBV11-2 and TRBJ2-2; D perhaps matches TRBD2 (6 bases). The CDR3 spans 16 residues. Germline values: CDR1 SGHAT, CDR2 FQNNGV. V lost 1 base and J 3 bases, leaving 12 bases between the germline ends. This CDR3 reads CASSLGLGPYTGELFF. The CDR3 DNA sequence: TGTGCCAGCAGCTTAGGACTAGGTCCCTACACCGGGGAGCTGTTTTTT.

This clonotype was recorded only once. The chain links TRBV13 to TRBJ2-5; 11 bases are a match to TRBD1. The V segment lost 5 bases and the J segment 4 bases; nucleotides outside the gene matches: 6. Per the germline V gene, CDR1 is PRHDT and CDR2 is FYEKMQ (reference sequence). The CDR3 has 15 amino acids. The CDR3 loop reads CASSPTGTGGETQYF. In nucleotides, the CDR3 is TGTGCCAGCAGCCCTACGGGGACAGGGGGAGAGACCCAGTACTTC.